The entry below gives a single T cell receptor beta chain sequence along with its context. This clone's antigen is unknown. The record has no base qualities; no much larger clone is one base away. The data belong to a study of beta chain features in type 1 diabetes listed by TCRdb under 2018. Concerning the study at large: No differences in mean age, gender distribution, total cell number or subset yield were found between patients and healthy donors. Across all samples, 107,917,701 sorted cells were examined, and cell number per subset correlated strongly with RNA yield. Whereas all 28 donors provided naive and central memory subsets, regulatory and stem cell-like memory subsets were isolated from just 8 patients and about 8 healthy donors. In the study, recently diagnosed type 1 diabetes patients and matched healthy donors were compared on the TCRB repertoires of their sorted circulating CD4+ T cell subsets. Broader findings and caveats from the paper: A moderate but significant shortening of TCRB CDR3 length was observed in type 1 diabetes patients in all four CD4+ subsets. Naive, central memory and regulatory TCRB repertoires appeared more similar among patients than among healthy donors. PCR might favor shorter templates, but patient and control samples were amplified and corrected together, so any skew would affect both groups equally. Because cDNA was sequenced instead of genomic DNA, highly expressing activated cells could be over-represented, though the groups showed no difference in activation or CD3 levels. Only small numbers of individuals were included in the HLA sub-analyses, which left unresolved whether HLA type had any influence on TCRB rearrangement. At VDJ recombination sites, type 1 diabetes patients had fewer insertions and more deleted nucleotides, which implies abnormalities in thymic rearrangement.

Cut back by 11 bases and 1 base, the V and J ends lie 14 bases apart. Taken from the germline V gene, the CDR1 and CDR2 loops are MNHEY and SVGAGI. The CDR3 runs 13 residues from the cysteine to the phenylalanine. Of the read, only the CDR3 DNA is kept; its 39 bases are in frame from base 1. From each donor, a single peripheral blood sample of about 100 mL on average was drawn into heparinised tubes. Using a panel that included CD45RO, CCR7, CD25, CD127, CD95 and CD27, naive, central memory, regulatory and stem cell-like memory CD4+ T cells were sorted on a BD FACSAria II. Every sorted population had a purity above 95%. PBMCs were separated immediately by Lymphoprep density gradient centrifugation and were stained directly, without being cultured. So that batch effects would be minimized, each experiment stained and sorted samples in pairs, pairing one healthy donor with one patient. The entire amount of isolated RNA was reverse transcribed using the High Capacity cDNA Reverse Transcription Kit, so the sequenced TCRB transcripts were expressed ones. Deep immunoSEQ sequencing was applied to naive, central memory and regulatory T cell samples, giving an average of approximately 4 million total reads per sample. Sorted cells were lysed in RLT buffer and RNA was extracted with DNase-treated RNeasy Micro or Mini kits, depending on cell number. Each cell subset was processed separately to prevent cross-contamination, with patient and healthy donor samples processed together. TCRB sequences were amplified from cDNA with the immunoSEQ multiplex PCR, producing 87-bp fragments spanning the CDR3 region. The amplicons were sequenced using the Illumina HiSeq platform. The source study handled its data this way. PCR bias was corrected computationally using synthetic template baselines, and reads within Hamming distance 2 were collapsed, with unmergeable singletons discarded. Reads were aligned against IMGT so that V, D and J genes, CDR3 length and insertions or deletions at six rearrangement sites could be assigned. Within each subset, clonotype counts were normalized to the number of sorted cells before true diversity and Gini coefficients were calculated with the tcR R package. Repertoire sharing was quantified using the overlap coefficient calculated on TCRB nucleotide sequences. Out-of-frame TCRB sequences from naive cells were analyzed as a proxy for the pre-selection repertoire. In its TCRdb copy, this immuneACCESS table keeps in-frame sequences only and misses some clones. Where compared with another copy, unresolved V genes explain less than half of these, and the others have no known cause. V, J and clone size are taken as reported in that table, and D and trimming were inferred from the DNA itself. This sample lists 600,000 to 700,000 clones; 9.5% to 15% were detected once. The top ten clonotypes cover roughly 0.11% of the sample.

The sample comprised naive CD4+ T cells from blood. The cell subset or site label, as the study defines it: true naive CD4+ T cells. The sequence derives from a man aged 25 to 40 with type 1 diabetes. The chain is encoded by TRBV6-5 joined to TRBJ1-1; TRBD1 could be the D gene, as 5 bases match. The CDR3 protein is CAVTGQKNTEAFF. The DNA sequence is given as TGTGCCGTAACGGGGCAGAAGAACACTGAAGCTTTCTTT.